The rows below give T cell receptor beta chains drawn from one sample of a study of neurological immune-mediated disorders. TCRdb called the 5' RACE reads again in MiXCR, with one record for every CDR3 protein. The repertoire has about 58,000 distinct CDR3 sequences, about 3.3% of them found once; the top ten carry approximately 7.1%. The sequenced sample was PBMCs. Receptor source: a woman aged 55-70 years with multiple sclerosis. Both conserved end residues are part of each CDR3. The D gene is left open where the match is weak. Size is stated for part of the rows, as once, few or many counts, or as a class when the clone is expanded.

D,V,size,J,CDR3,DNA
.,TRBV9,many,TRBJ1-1,CASSSGGAVPLNTEAFF,TGTGCCAGCAGCTCCGGGGGGGCCGTACCTTTGAACACTGAAGCTTTCTTT
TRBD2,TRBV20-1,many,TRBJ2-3,CSASGRAGSSTDTQYF,TGCAGTGCTAGCGGGAGGGCCGGATCAAGCACAGATACGCAGTATTTT
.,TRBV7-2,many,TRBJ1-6,CASRESSYNSPLHF,TGTGCCAGCAGGGAGTCATCCTATAATTCACCCCTCCACTTT
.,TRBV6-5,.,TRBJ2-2,CASRSGWTGELFF,TGTGCCAGCAGGTCAGGGTGGACCGGGGAGCTGTTTTTT
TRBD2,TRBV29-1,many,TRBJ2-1,CSSSGGRTYNEQFF,TGCAGCTCCAGCGGCGGGAGGACCTACAATGAGCAGTTCTTC
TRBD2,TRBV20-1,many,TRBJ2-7,CSATLGGKQYF,TGCAGTGCTACATTGGGGGGGAAGCAGTACTTC
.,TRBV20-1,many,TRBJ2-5,CSARFRQKETQYF,TGCAGTGCTAGATTCCGACAGAAAGAGACCCAGTACTTC
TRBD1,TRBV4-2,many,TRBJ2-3,CASSLDRAISDTQYF,TGTGCCAGCAGCCTGGACAGGGCAATATCAGATACGCAGTATTTT
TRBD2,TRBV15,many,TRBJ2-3,CATSRDEWTGGPADTQYF,TGTGCCACCAGCAGAGATGAATGGACGGGAGGGCCGGCAGATACGCAGTATTTT
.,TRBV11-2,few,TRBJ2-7,CASSLGAGRPYEQYF,TGTGCCAGCAGCTTAGGGGCGGGTCGCCCTTACGAGCAGTACTTC
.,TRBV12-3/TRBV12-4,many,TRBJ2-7,CASRPGPGAEQYF,TGTGCCAGCCGTCCGGGGCCGGGGGCCGAGCAGTACTTC
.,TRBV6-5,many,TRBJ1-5,CASSSDRSGKPQHF,TGTGCCAGCAGTTCCGACAGGTCCGGAAAGCCCCAGCATTTT
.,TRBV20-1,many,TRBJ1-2,CSARDAADFYGYTF,TGCAGTGCTAGAGATGCCGCTGATTTCTATGGCTACACCTTC
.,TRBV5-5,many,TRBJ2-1,CASSFTSLGDEQFF,TGTGCCAGCAGCTTCACGAGTCTAGGCGATGAGCAGTTCTTC
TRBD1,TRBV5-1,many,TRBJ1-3,CASSLAGQGRNTIYF,TGCGCCAGCAGCTTGGCGGGACAGGGAAGAAACACCATATATTTT
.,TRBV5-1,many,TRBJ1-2,CASSRDGSYGYTF,TGCGCCAGCAGTCGGGACGGCTCCTATGGCTACACCTTC
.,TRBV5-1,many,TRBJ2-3,CASSLYSPGSLDTQYF,TGCGCCAGCAGCTTGTATTCTCCAGGGTCGTTGGATACGCAGTATTTT
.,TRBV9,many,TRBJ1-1,CASSVETGHTEAFF,TGTGCCAGCAGCGTAGAAACAGGGCACACTGAAGCTTTCTTT
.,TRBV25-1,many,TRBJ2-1,CASTYYHEQFF,TGTGCCAGCACCTATTACCATGAGCAGTTCTTC